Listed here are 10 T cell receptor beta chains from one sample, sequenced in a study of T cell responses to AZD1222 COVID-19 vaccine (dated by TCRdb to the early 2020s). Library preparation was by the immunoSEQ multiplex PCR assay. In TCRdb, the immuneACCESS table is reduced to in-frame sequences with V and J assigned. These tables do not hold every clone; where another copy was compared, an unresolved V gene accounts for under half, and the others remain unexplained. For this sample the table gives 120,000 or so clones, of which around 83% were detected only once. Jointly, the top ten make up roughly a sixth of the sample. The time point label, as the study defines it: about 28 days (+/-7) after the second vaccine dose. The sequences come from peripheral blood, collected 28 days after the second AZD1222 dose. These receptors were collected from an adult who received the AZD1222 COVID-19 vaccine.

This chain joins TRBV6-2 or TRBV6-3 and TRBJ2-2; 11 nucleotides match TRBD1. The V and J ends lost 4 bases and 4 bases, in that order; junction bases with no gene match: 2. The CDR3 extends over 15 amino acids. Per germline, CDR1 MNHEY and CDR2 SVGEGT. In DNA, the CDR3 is TGTGCCAGCAGTTGGACAGGGGGCGTCACCGGGGAGCTGTTTTTT. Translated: CASSWTGGVTGELFF.

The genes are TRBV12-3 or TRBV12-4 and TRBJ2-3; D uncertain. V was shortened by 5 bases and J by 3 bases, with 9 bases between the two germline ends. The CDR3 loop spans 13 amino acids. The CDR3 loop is CASSLVGTDTQYF. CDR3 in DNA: TGTGCCAGCAGTCTAGTCGGTACAGATACGCAGTATTTT.

CDR3 residues: CASSIDGMPLNNQPQHF. CDR3 coding DNA: TGTGCCAGTAGTATAGATGGGATGCCGTTAAATAATCAGCCCCAGCATTTT. The rearrangement uses TRBV19 and TRBJ1-5; D call uncertain. The germline CDR1 and CDR2 sequences are LNHDA and SQIVND (reference sequence). Trimming took 0 bases from V and 4 from J, leaving 16 bases between them. The CDR3 has 17 amino acids.

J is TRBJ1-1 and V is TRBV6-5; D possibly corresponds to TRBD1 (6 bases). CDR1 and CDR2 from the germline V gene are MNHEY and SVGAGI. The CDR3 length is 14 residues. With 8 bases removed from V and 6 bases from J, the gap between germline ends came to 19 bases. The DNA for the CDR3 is TGTGCCAGCGGCAGAGGACAGCCTATCCCTGAAGCTTTCTTT. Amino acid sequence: CASGRGQPIPEAFF.

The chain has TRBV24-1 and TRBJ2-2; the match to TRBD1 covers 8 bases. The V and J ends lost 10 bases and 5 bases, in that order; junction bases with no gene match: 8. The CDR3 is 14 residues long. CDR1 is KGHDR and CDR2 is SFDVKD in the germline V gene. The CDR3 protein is CATSHGTGTGELFF. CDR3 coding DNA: TGTGCCACTTCACACGGGACAGGAACCGGGGAGCTGTTTTTT.

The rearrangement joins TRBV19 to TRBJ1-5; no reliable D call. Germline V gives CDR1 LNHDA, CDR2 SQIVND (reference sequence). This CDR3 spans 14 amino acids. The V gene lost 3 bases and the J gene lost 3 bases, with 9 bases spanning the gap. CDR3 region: CASSIGRNNQPQHF. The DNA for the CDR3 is TGTGCCAGTAGTATTGGGCGGAACAATCAGCCCCAGCATTTT. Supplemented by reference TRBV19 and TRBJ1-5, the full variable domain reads DGGITQSPKYLFRKEGQNVTLSCEQNLNHDAMYWYRQDPGQGLRLIYYSQIVNDFQKGDIAEGYSVSREKKESFPLTVTSAQKNPTAFYLCASSIGRNNQPQHFGDGTRLSIL.

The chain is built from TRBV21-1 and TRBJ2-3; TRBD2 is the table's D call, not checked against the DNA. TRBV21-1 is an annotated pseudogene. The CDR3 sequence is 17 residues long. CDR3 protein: CASSKVASGDRTDTQYF. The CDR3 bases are TGTGCCAGCAGCAAAGTGGCTAGCGGGGATCGCACAGATACGCAGTATTTT.

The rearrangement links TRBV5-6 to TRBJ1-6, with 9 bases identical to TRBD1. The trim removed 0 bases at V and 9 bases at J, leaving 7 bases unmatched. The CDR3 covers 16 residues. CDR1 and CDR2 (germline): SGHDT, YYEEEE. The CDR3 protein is CASSLEGQGISSPLHF. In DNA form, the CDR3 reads TGTGCCAGCAGCTTGGAGGGACAGGGAATAAGTTCACCCCTCCACTTT.

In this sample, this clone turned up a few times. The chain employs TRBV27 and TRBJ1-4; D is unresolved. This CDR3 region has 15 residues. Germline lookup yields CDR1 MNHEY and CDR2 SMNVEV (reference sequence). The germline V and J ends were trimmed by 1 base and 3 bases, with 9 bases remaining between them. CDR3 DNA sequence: TGTGCCAGCAGTTTATATAGGAGGGCTAATGAAAAACTGTTTTTT. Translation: CASSLYRRANEKLFF.

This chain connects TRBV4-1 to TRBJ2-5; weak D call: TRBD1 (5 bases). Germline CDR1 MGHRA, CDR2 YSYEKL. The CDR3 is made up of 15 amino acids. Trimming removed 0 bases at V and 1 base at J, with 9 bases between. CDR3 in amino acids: CASSQDRTGQETQYF. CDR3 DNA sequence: TGCGCCAGCAGCCAAGATAGAACAGGCCAAGAGACCCAGTACTTC.